Described below is a single TCR beta chain sequence and its context. The record originates from a study of blood T cell repertoires in COVID-19. Study context: Sample material is recorded as cDNA or gDNA derived from T cells, B-cell-depleted T cells, or PBMCs.

The protocol was immunoSEQ multiplex PCR, while the TCRdb copy is restricted to in-frame clones and leaves out a portion. The repertoire holds 380,000 or so clones, with around 87% as singletons. Participants came from roughly 23 US areas, aged roughly 18 to 95 years. Deletions cut 2 bases from V and 2 bases from J, with 10 bases between. The CDR3 runs 14 residues. The germline CDR1 and CDR2 sequences are KGHSH and LQKENI. Input material: PBMCs or T cells enriched from blood (not recorded which). The J gene is TRBJ2-7, the V gene TRBV18, with a possible D match to TRBD1 (5 bases). This sequence originates from a man aged 30-40 years who had recovered from COVID-19. The CDR3 nucleotides read TGTGCCAGCTCACCAGGCCGACAGACCTACGAGCAGTACTTC. Residues: CASSPGRQTYEQYF. Full variable domain (outside the CDR3, taken from reference TRBV18 and TRBJ2-7): NAGVMQNPRHLVRRRGQEARLRCSPMKGHSHVYWYRQLPEEGLKFMVYLQKENIIDESGMPKERFSAEFPKEGPSILRIQQVVRGDSAAYFCASSPGRQTYEQYFGPGTRLTVT.